This T cell receptor beta chain comes out of a study of blood T cell repertoires in COVID-19. Study-level information: Sites across the United States, Italy and Spain contributed samples from acute and convalescent COVID-19. The analysed material was cDNA or gDNA that came from T cells, B-cell-depleted T cells, or PBMCs.

In the study's own analysis: Amplification with reference gene primers provided the estimates of nucleated cell counts. The repertoire was sequenced with immunoSEQ multiplex PCR; TCRdb's copy has only in-frame clones and lacks some. The DNA was the basis for D and trimming; V, J and clone size are from that table. The repertoire consists of about 81,000 clones, with 84% occurring once and the leading ten covering over 10%. The germline V gene has CDR1 MNHEY and CDR2 SMNVEV (reference sequence). The CDR3 consists of 18 residues. With 0 bases clipped from V and 2 bases from J, the junction kept 12 bases outside the gene matches.

The TCR sequence derives from a human donor in a cohort sampled during active COVID-19. The sample consisted of peripheral blood. The chain is built from TRBV27 and TRBJ2-7; TRBD2 agrees at 8 bases. CDR3 sequence: CASSLSWTSQGNPYEQYF. The DNA of the CDR3 is TGTGCCAGCAGTTTATCGTGGACTAGCCAAGGTAATCCCTACGAGCAGTACTTC.